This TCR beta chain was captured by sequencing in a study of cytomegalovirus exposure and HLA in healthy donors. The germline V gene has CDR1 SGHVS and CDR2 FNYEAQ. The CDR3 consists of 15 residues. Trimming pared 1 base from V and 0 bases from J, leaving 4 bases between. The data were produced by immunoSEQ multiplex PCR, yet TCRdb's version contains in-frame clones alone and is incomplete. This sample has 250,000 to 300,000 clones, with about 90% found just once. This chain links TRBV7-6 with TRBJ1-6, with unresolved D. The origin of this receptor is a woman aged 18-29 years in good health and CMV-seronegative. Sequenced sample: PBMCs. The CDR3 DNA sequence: TGTGCCAGCAGCTTAGACGGCTCCTATAATTCACCCCTCCACTTT. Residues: CASSLDGSYNSPLHF.